This entry lists 10 T cell receptor beta chains sequenced from one sample in a study of T-cell memory formation after mild COVID-19. MiXCR was run by TCRdb on the 5' RACE reads, yielding one entry per CDR3 protein. Of 400,000 or so distinct CDR3 sequences detected, approximately 20% appear once; the ten largest clones hold 7.5% to 9.5%. Sample: PBMCs or a T cell subset sorted from them (not recorded which). The origin of the receptors is an adult woman who had mild COVID-19 (a few samples of this study predate the infection). Cell type and time point are not known.

The V gene is TRBV6-5, the J gene TRBJ1-6, with 8 bases aligning to TRBD1. The CDR3 is 14 residues long. From germline, CDR1 is MNHEY and CDR2 SVGAGI. The trim removed 6 bases at V and 10 bases at J, leaving 8 bases unmatched. The CDR3 nucleotides are TGTGCCAGCAGACCTCGGACAGGGCGATCACCCCTCCACTTT. As protein: CASRPRTGRSPLHF.

The chain is built from TRBV19 and TRBJ1-1; TRBD1 might be the D (5 bases). Germline assignment: CDR1 LNHDA and CDR2 SQIVND (reference sequence). V was clipped by 5 bases and J by 4 bases, with 17 bases between them. The CDR3 runs 15 residues. As DNA, the CDR3 is TGTGCCAGTAGTCTCCAGGGCCAAGGGTTCACTGAAGCTTTCTTT. Amino acid sequence: CASSLQGQGFTEAFF.

This clonotype has just a few counts. The chain employs TRBV27 and TRBJ2-3; perhaps TRBD1 as D (5 bases). The CDR3 runs 12 residues. Looked up from germline, CDR1 is MNHEY and CDR2 is SMNVEV (reference sequence). Trimming shortened V by 10 bases and J by 1 base, and 9 bases separated the two germline ends. In DNA, the CDR3 is TGTGCCACAGGGCTAGGCACAGATACGCAGTATTTT. It is translated as CATGLGTDTQYF.

The chain uses TRBV12-3 or TRBV12-4 and TRBJ1-1, with D unclear. V lost 6 bases and J 1 base, leaving 12 bases between the germline ends. The CDR3 length is 14 residues. CDR3 protein: CASSPTRGNTEAFF. The DNA for the CDR3 is TGTGCCAGCAGCCCGACGCGGGGGAACACTGAAGCTTTCTTT.

Only a few counts were recorded for this clonotype. V and J are TRBV5-1 and TRBJ1-4, with TRBD1 as a possible D gene (6 bases). The CDR3 is 17 amino acids. Germline V gene lookup returns CDR1 SGHRS and CDR2 YFSETQ. V was pared by 4 bases and J by 3 bases, with 19 bases between. For the CDR3, the DNA is TGCGCCAGCAGCGAAACTTCCGGACAGTTCCCTAATGAAAAACTGTTTTTT. Translation: CASSETSGQFPNEKLFF.

This clonotype was found a few times. V and J are TRBV12-3 or TRBV12-4 and TRBJ1-5, with no clear D. The CDR3 contains 14 residues. With 3 bases removed from V and 2 bases from J, the gap between germline ends came to 8 bases. The chain's CDR3 is CASSFVLGNQPQHF. In DNA, the CDR3 is TGTGCCAGCAGTTTCGTCCTGGGCAATCAGCCCCAGCATTTT.

V gene TRBV27 combines with J gene TRBJ2-3, with D possibly being TRBD1 or TRBD2 (5 bases each). The CDR3 has 13 residues. Trimming removed 10 bases from V and 1 base from J, with 12 bases in between. The V gene's germline CDR1 is MNHEY and CDR2 SMNVEV (reference sequence). This chain's CDR3 is CATRRGGTDTQYF. As DNA, the CDR3 is TGTGCCACCCGGAGAGGGGGCACAGATACGCAGTATTTT.

Ten or more counts support this clonotype. This CDR3 reads CASSRTGMNTEAFF. Written as DNA, the CDR3 is TGTGCCAGCAGCCGTACAGGGATGAACACTGAAGCTTTCTTT. V is TRBV7-9 and J is TRBJ1-1; a weak D match, TRBD1 (6 bases). CDR3 length: 14 residues. The V gene's germline CDR1 is SEHNR and CDR2 FQNEAQ (reference sequence). Trimming cost V 5 bases and J 0 bases, with 10 bases left between them.

The rearrangement joins TRBV7-2 to TRBJ2-7; D gene uncertain. The CDR3 sequence is 16 residues long. V shed 4 bases and J shed 0 bases, with 16 bases lying between them. The V gene's germline CDR1 is SGHTA and CDR2 FQGNSA. The CDR3 loop reads CASSSPQVALSYEQYF. The CDR3 DNA reads as TGTGCCAGCAGCTCTCCGCAGGTTGCACTCTCCTACGAGCAGTACTTC.

In this sample, this clonotype turned up many times. This chain links TRBV7-9 with TRBJ2-3; 13 positions agree with TRBD2. Germline CDR1 is SEHNR and CDR2 is FQNEAQ (reference sequence). This CDR3 is 18 amino acids long. The V and J ends lost 3 bases and 4 bases, in that order; junction bases with no gene match: 10. This chain's CDR3 is CASSFGLAGVQWADTQYF. As DNA, the CDR3 is TGTGCCAGCAGCTTCGGACTAGCGGGAGTTCAGTGGGCAGATACGCAGTATTTT. The full variable domain, its missing parts supplied by reference TRBV7-9 and TRBJ2-3, is DTGVSQNPRHKITKRGQNVTFRCDPISEHNRLYWYRQTLGQGPEFLTYFQNEAQLEKSRLLSDRFSAERPKGSFSTLEIQRTEQGDSAMYLCASSFGLAGVQWADTQYFGPGTRLTVL.